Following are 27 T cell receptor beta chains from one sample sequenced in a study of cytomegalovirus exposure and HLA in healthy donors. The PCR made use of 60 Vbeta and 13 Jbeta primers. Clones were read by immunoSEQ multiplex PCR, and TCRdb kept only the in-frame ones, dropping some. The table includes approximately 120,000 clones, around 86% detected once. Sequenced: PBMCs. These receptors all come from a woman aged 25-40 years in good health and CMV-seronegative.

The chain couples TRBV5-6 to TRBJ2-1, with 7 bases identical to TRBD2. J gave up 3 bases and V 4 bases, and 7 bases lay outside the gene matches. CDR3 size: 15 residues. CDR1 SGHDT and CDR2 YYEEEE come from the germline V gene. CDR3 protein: CASSLTSVIYNEQFF. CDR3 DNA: TGTGCCAGCAGCCTTACTAGCGTAATCTACAATGAGCAGTTCTTC.

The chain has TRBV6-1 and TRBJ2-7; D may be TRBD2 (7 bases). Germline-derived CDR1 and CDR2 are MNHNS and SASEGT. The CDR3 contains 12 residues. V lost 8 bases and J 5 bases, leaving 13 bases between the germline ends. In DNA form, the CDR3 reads TGTGCCAGCCTGAGGGGGGGCCACGAGCAGTACTTC. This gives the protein CASLRGGHEQYF.

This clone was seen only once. CDR3 DNA: TGTGCCAGCAGCCTTAGCGGGGGTTACGAAGAGCAGTACTTC. This gives the protein CASSLSGGYEEQYF. This chain joins TRBV7-2 and TRBJ2-7; 9 bases fit TRBD2. The CDR3 totals 14 residues. The J segment lost 7 bases and the V segment lost 5 bases, leaving 9 bases of the junction unmatched. The V gene's germline CDR1 is SGHTA and CDR2 FQGNSA.

The CDR3 nucleotides read TGCGCCAGCAGCTTGGCATTTGCCGGGAGGGTGCGGGAGACCCAGTACTTC. Amino acids: CASSLAFAGRVRETQYF. The gene calls are TRBV5-1 and TRBJ2-5; the match to TRBD2 covers 8 bases. This CDR3 has 17 amino acids. Looked up from germline, CDR1 is SGHRS and CDR2 is YFSETQ. V lost 0 bases and J lost 5; bases outside the gene matches: 12.

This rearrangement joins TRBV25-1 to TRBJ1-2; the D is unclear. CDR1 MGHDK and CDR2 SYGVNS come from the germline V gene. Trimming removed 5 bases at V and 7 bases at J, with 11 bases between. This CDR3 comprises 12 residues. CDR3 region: CASSRSWAGYTF. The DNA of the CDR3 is TGTGCCAGCAGTCGATCTTGGGCTGGCTACACCTTC.

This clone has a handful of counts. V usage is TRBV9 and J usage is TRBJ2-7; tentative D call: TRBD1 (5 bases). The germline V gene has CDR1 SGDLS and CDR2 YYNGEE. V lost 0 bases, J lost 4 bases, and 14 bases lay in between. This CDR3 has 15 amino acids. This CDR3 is CASSVGGQGDYEQYF. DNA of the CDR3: TGTGCCAGCAGCGTAGGGGGCCAAGGGGATTACGAGCAGTACTTC. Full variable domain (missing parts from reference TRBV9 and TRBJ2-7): DSGVTQTPKHLITATGQRVTLRCSPRSGDLSVYWYQQSLDQGLQFLIQYYNGEERAKGNILERFSAQQFPDLHSELNLSSLELGDSALYFCASSVGGQGDYEQYFGPGTRLTVT.

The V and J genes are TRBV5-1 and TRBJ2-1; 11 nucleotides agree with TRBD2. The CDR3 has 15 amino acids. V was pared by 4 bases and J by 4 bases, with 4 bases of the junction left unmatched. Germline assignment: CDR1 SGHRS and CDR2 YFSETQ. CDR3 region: CASSASSGRYNEQFF. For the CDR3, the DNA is TGCGCCAGCAGCGCCTCTAGCGGGAGGTACAATGAGCAGTTCTTC.

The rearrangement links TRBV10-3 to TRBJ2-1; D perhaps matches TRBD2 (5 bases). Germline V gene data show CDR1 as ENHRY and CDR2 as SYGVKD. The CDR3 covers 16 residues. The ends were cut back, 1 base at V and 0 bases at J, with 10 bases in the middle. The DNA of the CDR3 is TGTGCCATCAGTGAGTGGGTGGGGAGCTCCTACAATGAGCAGTTCTTC. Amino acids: CAISEWVGSSYNEQFF.

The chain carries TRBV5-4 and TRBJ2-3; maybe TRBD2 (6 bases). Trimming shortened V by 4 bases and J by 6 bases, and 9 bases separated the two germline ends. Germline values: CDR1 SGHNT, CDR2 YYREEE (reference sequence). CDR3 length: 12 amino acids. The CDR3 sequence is CASSGAGDTQYF. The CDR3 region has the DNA TGTGCCAGCAGCGGGGCGGGGGATACGCAGTATTTT.

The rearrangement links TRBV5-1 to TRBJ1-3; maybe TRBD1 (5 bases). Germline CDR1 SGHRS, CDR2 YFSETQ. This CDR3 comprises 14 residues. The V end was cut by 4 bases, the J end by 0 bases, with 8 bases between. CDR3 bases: TGCGCCAGCAGCCCGGGGGTCTCTGGAAACACCATATATTTT. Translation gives CASSPGVSGNTIYF.

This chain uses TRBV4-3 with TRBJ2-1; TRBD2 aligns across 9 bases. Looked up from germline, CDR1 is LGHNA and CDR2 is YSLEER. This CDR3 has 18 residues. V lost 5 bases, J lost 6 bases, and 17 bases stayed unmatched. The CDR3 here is CASSNANVLGGRANEQFF. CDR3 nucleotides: TGCGCCAGCAGCAACGCGAACGTTCTGGGCGGGAGGGCCAATGAGCAGTTCTTC.

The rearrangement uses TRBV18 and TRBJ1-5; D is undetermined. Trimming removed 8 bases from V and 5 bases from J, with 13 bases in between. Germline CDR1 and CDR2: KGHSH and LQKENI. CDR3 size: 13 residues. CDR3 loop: CASRDAIYQPQHF. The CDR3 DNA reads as TGTGCCAGCCGGGATGCTATTTATCAGCCCCAGCATTTT. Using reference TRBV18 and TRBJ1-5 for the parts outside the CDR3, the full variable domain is NAGVMQNPRHLVRRRGQEARLRCSPMKGHSHVYWYRQLPEEGLKFMVYLQKENIIDESGMPKERFSAEFPKEGPSILRIQQVVRGDSAAYFCASRDAIYQPQHFGDGTRLSIL.

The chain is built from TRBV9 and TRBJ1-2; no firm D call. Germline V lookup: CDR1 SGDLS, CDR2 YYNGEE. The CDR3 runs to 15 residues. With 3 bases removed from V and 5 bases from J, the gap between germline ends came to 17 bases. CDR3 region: CASSAGVDGGYGYTF. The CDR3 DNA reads TGTGCCAGCAGCGCCGGGGTGGATGGAGGATATGGCTACACCTTC.

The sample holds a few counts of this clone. The CDR3 loop is CASSNHRGPTGELFF. DNA for the CDR3: TGTGCCAGCAGTAACCATAGGGGCCCCACCGGGGAGCTGTTTTTT. The chain couples TRBV6-5 to TRBJ2-2, with D possibly being TRBD1 (5 bases). Germline lookup yields CDR1 MNHEY and CDR2 SVGAGI. V was cut by 5 bases and J by 4 bases, with 14 bases left in between. CDR3 length: 15 residues.

CDR3 bases: TGTGCCAGCAGCCCTAAGTGGGCGAACACTGAAGCTTTCTTT. This sequence encodes CASSPKWANTEAFF. The V gene is TRBV7-2, the J gene TRBJ1-1, with D uncertain. The V end lost 5 bases, the J end lost 1 base, and 11 bases lay between the germline ends. The germline CDR1 and CDR2 sequences are SGHTA and FQGNSA. The CDR3 loop spans 14 amino acids.

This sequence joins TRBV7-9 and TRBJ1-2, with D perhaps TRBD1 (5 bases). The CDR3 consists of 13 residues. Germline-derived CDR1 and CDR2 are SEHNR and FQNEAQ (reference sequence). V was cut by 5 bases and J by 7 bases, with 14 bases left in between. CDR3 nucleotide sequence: TGTGCCAGCAGCCAACCAGGGCTCGGTGGCTACACCTTC. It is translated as CASSQPGLGGYTF.

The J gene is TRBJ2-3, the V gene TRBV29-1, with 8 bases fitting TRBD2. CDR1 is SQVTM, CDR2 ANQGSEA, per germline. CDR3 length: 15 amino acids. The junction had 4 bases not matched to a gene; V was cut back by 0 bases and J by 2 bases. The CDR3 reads CSVEELAVITDTQYF. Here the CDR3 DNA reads TGCAGCGTTGAAGAACTAGCGGTAATCACAGATACGCAGTATTTT.

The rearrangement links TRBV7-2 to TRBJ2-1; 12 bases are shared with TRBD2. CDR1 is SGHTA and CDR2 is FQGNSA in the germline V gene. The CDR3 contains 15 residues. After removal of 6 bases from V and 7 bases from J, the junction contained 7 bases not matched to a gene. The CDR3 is CASRPTSGRTNEQFF. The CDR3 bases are TGTGCCAGCAGACCTACTAGCGGGAGGACGAATGAGCAGTTCTTC.

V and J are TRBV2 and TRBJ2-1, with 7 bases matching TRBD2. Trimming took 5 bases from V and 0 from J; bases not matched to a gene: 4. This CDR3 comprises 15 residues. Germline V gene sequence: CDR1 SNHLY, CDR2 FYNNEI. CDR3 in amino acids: CASSTSVSSYNEQFF. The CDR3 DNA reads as TGTGCCAGCAGTACTAGCGTTAGCTCCTACAATGAGCAGTTCTTC.

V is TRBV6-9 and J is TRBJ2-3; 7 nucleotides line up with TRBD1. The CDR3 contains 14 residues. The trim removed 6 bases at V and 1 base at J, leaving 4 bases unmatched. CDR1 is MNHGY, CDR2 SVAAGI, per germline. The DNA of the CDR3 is TGTGCCAGCAGCCGCACAGGGGGCACAGATACGCAGTATTTT. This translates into CASSRTGGTDTQYF.

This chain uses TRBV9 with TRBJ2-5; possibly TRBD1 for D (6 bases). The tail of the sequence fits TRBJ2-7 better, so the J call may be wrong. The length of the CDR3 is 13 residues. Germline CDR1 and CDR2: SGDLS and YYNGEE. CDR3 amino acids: CASSPGQNYEQYF. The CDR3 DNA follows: TGTGCCAGCAGCCCCGGACAGAACTACGAGCAGTACTTC.

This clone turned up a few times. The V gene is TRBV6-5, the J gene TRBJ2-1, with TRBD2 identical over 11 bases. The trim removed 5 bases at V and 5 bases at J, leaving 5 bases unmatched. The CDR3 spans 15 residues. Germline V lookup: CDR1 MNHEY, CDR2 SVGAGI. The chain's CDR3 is CASSRLAGRDNEQFF. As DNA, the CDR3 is TGTGCCAGCAGTCGACTAGCGGGGAGGGACAATGAGCAGTTCTTC.

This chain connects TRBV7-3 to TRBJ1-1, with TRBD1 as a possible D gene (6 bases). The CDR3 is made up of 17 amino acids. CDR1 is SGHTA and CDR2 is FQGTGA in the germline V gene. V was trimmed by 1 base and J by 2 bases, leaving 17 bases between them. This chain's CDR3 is CASSLIGRGLRNTEAFF. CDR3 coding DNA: TGTGCCAGCAGCTTAATTGGCAGGGGATTAAGAAACACTGAAGCTTTCTTT.

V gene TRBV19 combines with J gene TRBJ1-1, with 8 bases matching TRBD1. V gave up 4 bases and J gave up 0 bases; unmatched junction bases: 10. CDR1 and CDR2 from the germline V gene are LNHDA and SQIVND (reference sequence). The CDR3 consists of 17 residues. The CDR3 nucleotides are TGTGCCAGTAGTACCGGCCGGGAGACAGGGGTGAACACTGAAGCTTTCTTT. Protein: CASSTGRETGVNTEAFF. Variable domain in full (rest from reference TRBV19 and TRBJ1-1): DGGITQSPKYLFRKEGQNVTLSCEQNLNHDAMYWYRQDPGQGLRLIYYSQIVNDFQKGDIAEGYSVSREKKESFPLTVTSAQKNPTAFYLCASSTGRETGVNTEAFFGQGTRLTVV.

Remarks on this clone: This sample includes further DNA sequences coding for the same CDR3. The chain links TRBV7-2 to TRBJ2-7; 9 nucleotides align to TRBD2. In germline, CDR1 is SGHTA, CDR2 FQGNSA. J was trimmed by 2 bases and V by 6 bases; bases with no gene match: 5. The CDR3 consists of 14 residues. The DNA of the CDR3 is TGTGCCAGCAGTTTGACTAGCGGTGCCTACGAGCAGTACTTC. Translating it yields CASSLTSGAYEQYF. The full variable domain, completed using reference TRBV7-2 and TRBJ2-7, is GAGVSQSPSNKVTEKGKDVELRCDPISGHTALYWYRQSLGQGLEFLIYFQGNSAPDKSGLPSDRFSAERTGGSVSTLTIQRTQQEDSAVYLCASSLTSGAYEQYFGPGTRLTVT.

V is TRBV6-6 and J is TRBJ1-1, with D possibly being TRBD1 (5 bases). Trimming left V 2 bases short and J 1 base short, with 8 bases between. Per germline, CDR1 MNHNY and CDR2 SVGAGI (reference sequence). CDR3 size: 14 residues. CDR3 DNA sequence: TGTGCCAGCAGTTACGGGACTTCGAACACTGAAGCTTTCTTT. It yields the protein CASSYGTSNTEAFF.

The CDR3 DNA reads as TGTGCCAGCAGTGGGGGCCCGAAGGACACTGAAGCTTTCTTT. Residues: CASSGGPKDTEAFF. The chain recombines TRBV2 with TRBJ1-1; D perhaps matches TRBD1 (5 bases). The CDR3 is 14 amino acids. With 4 bases removed from V and 3 bases from J, the gap between germline ends came to 12 bases. The germline gives CDR1 SNHLY, CDR2 FYNNEI.